Following are 5 T cell receptor beta chains from one sample sequenced in a study of blood T cell repertoires in COVID-19. Libraries were prepared by immunoSEQ multiplex PCR; TCRdb keeps only in-frame clonotypes and omits some of them. The sample contains 75,000 to 95,000 clones, more than 65% of which appear only once. Specimen: peripheral blood. Receptors were obtained from a man in his sixties with acute or convalescent COVID-19.

The V call is TRBV7-9, the J call TRBJ2-5, with 10 bases fitting TRBD2. CDR3 length: 16 amino acids. V gave up 3 bases and J gave up 5 bases; unmatched junction bases: 9. Per the germline V gene, CDR1 is SEHNR and CDR2 is FQNEAQ (reference sequence). The CDR3 sequence: CASSFLAGAGMETQYF. The CDR3 DNA reads TGTGCCAGCAGCTTTCTAGCGGGGGCCGGCATGGAGACCCAGTACTTC.

The sample holds one count of this clone. The chain carries TRBV7-2 and TRBJ1-2; TRBD1 matches 12 bases. V shed 5 bases, J shed 4 bases, and the junction held 11 bases outside the gene matches. The germline CDR1 and CDR2 sequences are SGHTA and FQGNSA. This CDR3 is 17 amino acids long. The chain's CDR3 is CASSPGQGALSFYGYTF. In nucleotides, the CDR3 is TGTGCCAGCAGCCCGGGACAGGGGGCCCTCTCATTCTATGGCTACACCTTC.

V gene TRBV6-4 combines with J gene TRBJ2-1; 7 positions agree with TRBD1. Germline loops: CDR1 MRHNA, CDR2 SNTAGT. CDR3 length: 15 amino acids. V was pared by 2 bases and J by 4 bases, with 5 bases of the junction left unmatched. Written as DNA, the CDR3 is TGTGCCAGCAGTGACAGGGGGCTAGGGTACAATGAGCAGTTCTTC. Translated, it gives CASSDRGLGYNEQFF.

This chain connects TRBV5-1 to TRBJ2-2; no clear D gene. The CDR3 has 13 amino acids. V was cut by 2 bases and J by 6 bases, with 8 bases left in between. CDR1 SGHRS and CDR2 YFSETQ come from the germline V gene. The CDR3 reads CASSLTTPGELFF. The CDR3 bases are TGCGCCAGCAGCTTAACAACCCCCGGGGAGCTGTTTTTT.

The chain combines TRBV25-1 with TRBJ1-6; 8 nucleotides agree with TRBD1. This CDR3 is built from 13 residues. Losses at the gene ends were 6 bases for V and 8 bases for J; bases not matched to a gene: 3. Germline V gives CDR1 MGHDK, CDR2 SYGVNS. CDR3: CASSRGQDSPLHF. CDR3 coding DNA: TGTGCCAGCAGCAGGGGGCAAGATTCACCCCTCCACTTT.